Shown below are 7 T cell receptor beta chains from a single sample sequenced in a study of molecular identifiers for immune sequencing clone quantification. One entry per CDR3 protein results from TCRdb running MiXCR on the PCR reads. The sample has about 630,000 distinct CDR3 sequences; about 25% are singletons. Input material: naive CD8+ T cells from blood, with Jurkat cell RNA spiked in. Subset indicated: FACS-sorted CD8+CD4-CCR7+CD45RA+ naive T cells. These receptors were taken from a human donor in good health. Some libraries in this study had Jurkat cell RNA spiked in.

The gene calls are TRBV24-1 and TRBJ2-2; TRBD2 aligns across 12 bases. J lost 0 bases, V lost 7 bases, and 5 bases had no gene match. The CDR3 covers 17 residues. Germline values: CDR1 KGHDR, CDR2 SFDVKD. CDR3 amino acids: CATSGLAGHTNTGELFF. DNA of the CDR3: TGTGCCACCAGCGGACTAGCGGGGCATACGAACACCGGGGAGCTGTTTTTT.

This clonotype has a count of ten or more. This CDR3 is CSVSRGTGPEQYF. The CDR3 DNA reads as TGCAGCGTTTCTCGCGGTACGGGGCCTGAGCAGTACTTC. The chain employs TRBV29-1 and TRBJ2-7; D could derive from TRBD1 or TRBD2 (5 bases each). V lost 5 bases, J lost 7 bases, and 18 bases lay in between. CDR3 length: 13 amino acids. Germline assignment: CDR1 SQVTM and CDR2 ANQGSEA.

The chain has TRBV20-1 and TRBJ1-2, with D possibly being TRBD1 (6 bases). Deletions cut 6 bases from V and 1 base from J, with 15 bases between. Germline V lookup: CDR1 DFQATT, CDR2 SNEGSKA (reference sequence). This CDR3 has 14 amino acids. The CDR3 sequence: CSAPMAGDNYGYTF. CDR3 DNA: TGCAGTGCCCCGATGGCAGGGGATAACTATGGCTACACCTTC.

The chain carries TRBV11-2 and TRBJ2-1, with 10 nucleotides matching TRBD2. Per germline, CDR1 SGHAT and CDR2 FQNNGV. There are 15 residues in the CDR3. The V segment lost 7 bases and the J segment 8 bases; nucleotides outside the gene matches: 11. CDR3 sequence (DNA): TGTGCCAGCACCTCACCCGAGCGGGAGGGCCATGAGCAGTTCTTC. It encodes CASTSPEREGHEQFF.

As concerns this clonotype: A much larger clonotype is one base distant, so this may be a read error. The chain carries TRBV7-9 and TRBJ2-3; D may be TRBD1 or TRBD2 (5 bases each). The CDR3 extends over 14 amino acids. The germline V gene encodes CDR1 SEHNR and CDR2 FQNEAQ (reference sequence). Here the CDR3 reads CVSSSDPRGDTQYF. The CDR3 DNA follows: TGTGTCAGCAGCTCAGACCCGAGGGGTGATACGCAGTATTTT.

This clonotype was detected many times. The rearrangement links TRBV11-2 to TRBJ2-7, with 7 bases lining up with TRBD1. Germline assignment: CDR1 SGHAT and CDR2 FQNNGV. With V trimmed by 5 bases and J by 2 bases, 9 bases remained unmatched. CDR3 length: 15 residues. The CDR3 bases are TGTGCCAGCAGCCCACATGTGCAGGGGGCCTACGAGCAGTACTTC. Translating it yields CASSPHVQGAYEQYF.

On this clonotype itself: At one of its ends the junction is not consistent with the germline gene, which may arise from a read error. The CDR3 protein is CASSFGRQPNRPQHF. The CDR3 coding sequence is TGTGCCAGCAGCTTTGGAAGGCAGCCGAATCGGCCCCAGCATTTT. The chain uses TRBV5-6 and TRBJ1-5; D remains unclear. This CDR3 spans 15 amino acids. Germline V gene sequence: CDR1 SGHDT, CDR2 YYEEEE.